This T cell receptor (beta chain) is from a study of blood T cell repertoires in COVID-19. Method: immunoSEQ multiplex PCR; TCRdb's copy keeps in-frame clones and lacks some. The sample lists some 270,000 clones, around 90% seen once, with 1.5% to 2% in the top ten. Sequencing was performed on PBMCs or T cells enriched from blood (not recorded which). The receptor's source is a woman aged 35 to 49 who had recovered from COVID-19.

In DNA form, the CDR3 reads TGTGCCAGCAGTTACGAACGTCGCGGTGAAGCTTTCTTT. This translates into CASSYERRGEAFF. V is TRBV6-5 and J is TRBJ1-1; D is undetermined. Germline V gives CDR1 MNHEY, CDR2 SVGAGI. With 2 bases removed from V and 7 bases from J, the gap between germline ends came to 11 bases. The CDR3 is made up of 13 amino acids.